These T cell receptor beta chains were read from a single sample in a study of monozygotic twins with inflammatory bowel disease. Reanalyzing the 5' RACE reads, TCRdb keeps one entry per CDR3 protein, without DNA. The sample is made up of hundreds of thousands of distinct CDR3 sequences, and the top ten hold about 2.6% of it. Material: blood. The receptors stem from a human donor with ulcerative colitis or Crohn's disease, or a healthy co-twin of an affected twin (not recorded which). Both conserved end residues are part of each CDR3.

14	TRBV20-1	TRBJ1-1	CSARDLAGYTEAFF
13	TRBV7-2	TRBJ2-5	CASSINRQETQYF
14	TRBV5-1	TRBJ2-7	CASSLNRGIYEQYF
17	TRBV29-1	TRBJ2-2	CSVPRLAGFANTGELFF
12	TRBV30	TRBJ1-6	CAWTSYNSPLHF
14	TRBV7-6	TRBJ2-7	CASSPGEGRYEQYF
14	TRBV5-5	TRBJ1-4	CASSLDRNNEKLFF
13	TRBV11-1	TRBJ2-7	CASSFAGANEQYF
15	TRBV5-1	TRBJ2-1	CASSLGGRGYNEQFF
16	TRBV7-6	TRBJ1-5	CASSSAPGMGNQPQHF
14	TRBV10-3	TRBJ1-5	CASGTLQSNQPQHF
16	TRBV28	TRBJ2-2	CASSSGDGLNTGELFF
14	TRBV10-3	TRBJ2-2	CAIRADINTGELFF
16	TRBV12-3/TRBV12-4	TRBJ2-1	CASRPGGLAGGNEQFF
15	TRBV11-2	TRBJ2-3	CASSLVRDGTDTQYF
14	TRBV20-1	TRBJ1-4	CSAETGQEDEKLFF
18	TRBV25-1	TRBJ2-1	CASSEYFGQEGSYNEQFF